These 28 T cell receptor beta chains share one sample of origin, sequenced in a study of low-dose radiotherapy and immunotherapy resistance in tumors. With TRAV- and TRBV-specific primers, first-strand cDNA was made, covering the alpha and beta chains. The authors amplified TCRs for about 20 PCR cycles with a constant-region primer and a V-primer adapter. TCRdb re-called the reads through MiXCR, storing one row per CDR3 protein. The table has about 100,000 distinct CDR3 sequences, less than 25% seen once; the top ten hold about 4%. The time point: after trial treatment. Documented treatment: LDRT plus nivolumab, ipilimumab, low-dose cyclophosphamide and aspirin (RACIN trial). The sample was PBMCs, taken after low-dose radiotherapy plus immunotherapy. Receptors were obtained from a male donor with prostate cancer.

This clonotype showed up many times. The V call is TRBV2, the J call TRBJ1-2, with 10 bases identical to TRBD1. Looked up from germline, CDR1 is SNHLY and CDR2 is FYNNEI. The CDR3 sequence is 14 residues long. V trimming: 6 bases; J trimming: 13 bases; junction bases outside the gene matches: 14. In nucleotides, the CDR3 is TGTGCCAGCAGCCGACCGGGACAGGGGATTGTTGGCACCTTC. It yields the protein CASSRPGQGIVGTF.

This clonotype has more than one count but fewer than ten. V is TRBV24-1 and J is TRBJ2-3; D possibly corresponds to TRBD1 (6 bases). This CDR3 contains 16 residues. The germline V gene has CDR1 KGHDR and CDR2 SFDVKD. V was clipped by 3 bases and J by 2 bases, with 14 bases between them. CDR3 nucleotides: TGTGCCACCAGTGATCCGTCGGGACACAACACAGATACGCAGTATTTT. Its translation is CATSDPSGHNTDTQYF.

Ten or more counts support this clonotype. The chain recombines TRBV2 with TRBJ2-3, with TRBD2 matching over 8 bases. Germline CDR1 and CDR2: SNHLY and FYNNEI. With V trimmed by 7 bases and J by 0 bases, 9 bases remained unmatched. The CDR3 has 16 residues. The chain's CDR3 is CASTSTSATSTDTQYF. The CDR3 DNA sequence: TGTGCCAGCACTTCGACTAGCGCAACTAGCACAGATACGCAGTATTTT.

This clonotype was seen ten or more times. CDR3 sequence (DNA): TGTGCCAGCAGGGCCCTCGGGACAGGTTCTTACGAGCAGTACTTC. It codes for CASRALGTGSYEQYF. The chain is built from TRBV11-2 and TRBJ2-7, with 8 bases lining up with TRBD1. Germline lookup yields CDR1 SGHAT and CDR2 FQNNGV. V lost 6 bases, J lost 4 bases, and 11 bases stayed unmatched. The CDR3 runs to 15 residues.

This clonotype was seen many times. The chain employs TRBV7-2 and TRBJ1-5; D is unclear. CDR1 and CDR2 from the germline V gene are SGHTA and FQGNSA. Deletions cut 7 bases from V and 3 bases from J, with 10 bases between. The CDR3 spans 13 residues. The CDR3 protein is CASTNGINQPQHF. CDR3 nucleotide sequence: TGTGCCAGCACAAATGGGATCAATCAGCCCCAGCATTTT.

This chain joins TRBV5-1 and TRBJ2-5, with 7 positions matching TRBD2. Germline V gene lookup returns CDR1 SGHRS and CDR2 YFSETQ. V shed 2 bases, J shed 4 bases, and the junction held 11 bases outside the gene matches. CDR3 length equals 16 residues. The chain's CDR3 is CASSFGPPGLRETQYF. The CDR3 DNA is TGCGCCAGCAGCTTTGGGCCCCCGGGACTAAGAGAGACCCAGTACTTC.

The chain joins TRBV7-2 to TRBJ1-1; D remains ambiguous. Trimming shortened V by 1 base and J by 0 bases, and 9 bases separated the two germline ends. The CDR3 runs to 15 residues. CDR1 is SGHTA and CDR2 is FQGNSA in the germline V gene. The CDR3 reads CASSLGGRLNTEAFF. The CDR3 DNA reads as TGTGCCAGCAGCTTAGGCGGTCGGTTGAACACTGAAGCTTTCTTT.

This chain connects TRBV29-1 to TRBJ2-5, with a tentative D call TRBD2 (6 bases). The germline CDR1 and CDR2 sequences are SQVTM and ANQGSEA. The ends were cut back, 6 bases at V and 5 bases at J, with 19 bases in the middle. CDR3 length equals 14 residues. The CDR3, as DNA: TGCAGCGTCACGAAAACCGGAGGGCGTGAGACCCAGTACTTC. Its translation: CSVTKTGGRETQYF.

This rearrangement joins TRBV6-4 to TRBJ2-3; D is ambiguous. The CDR3 is 20 residues long. The germline gives CDR1 MRHNA, CDR2 SNTAGT. The V gene lost 0 bases and the J gene lost 2 bases, with 24 bases spanning the gap. CDR3 in DNA: TGTGCCAGCAGTGACTCGAATTCCGTTCGGAAAGAGGCGGACACAGATACGCAGTATTTT. Its translation is CASSDSNSVRKEADTDTQYF.

Ten or more counts support this clonotype. The chain recombines TRBV24-1 with TRBJ1-5; TRBD1 matches at 10 bases. CDR3 length: 18 amino acids. Germline V gives CDR1 KGHDR, CDR2 SFDVKD. V gave up 5 bases and J gave up 0 bases; unmatched junction bases: 9. The CDR3 region has the DNA TGTGCCACCAGTGTCATCCGGGACAGGGGATATAGCAATCAGCCCCAGCATTTT. It specifies CATSVIRDRGYSNQPQHF.

At least ten counts were recorded for this clonotype. The chain couples TRBV20-1 to TRBJ2-1; weak D call: TRBD1 (8 bases). Trimming took off 2 bases at V and 6 bases at J, with 17 bases between the two ends. This CDR3 spans 15 amino acids. Per the germline V gene, CDR1 is DFQATT and CDR2 is SNEGSKA (reference sequence). The CDR3 loop is CSARPVTGEGNEQFF. CDR3 bases: TGCAGTGCTAGACCCGTGACAGGGGAGGGCAATGAGCAGTTCTTC.

This clonotype appeared many times. The gene calls are TRBV2 and TRBJ2-5; D is unresolved. The CDR3 contains 14 residues. The germline V and J ends were trimmed by 3 bases and 4 bases, with 12 bases remaining between them. Germline lookup yields CDR1 SNHLY and CDR2 FYNNEI. This CDR3 is CASSDRIQGETQYF. The DNA of the CDR3 is TGTGCCAGCAGTGACAGGATTCAAGGAGAGACCCAGTACTTC.

The chain couples TRBV7-9 to TRBJ2-2; unclear D gene. CDR1 is SEHNR and CDR2 is FQNEAQ in the germline V gene (reference sequence). This CDR3 is built from 14 residues. V was trimmed by 5 bases and J by 3 bases, leaving 10 bases between them. This CDR3 reads CASSPRTHTGELFF. For the CDR3, the DNA is TGTGCCAGCAGCCCCCGGACCCACACCGGGGAGCTGTTTTTT.

The chain carries TRBV5-1 and TRBJ1-5; unclear D gene. CDR1 is SGHRS and CDR2 is YFSETQ in the germline V gene. Deletions cut 0 bases from V and 4 bases from J, with 5 bases between. This CDR3 has 13 residues. Written as DNA, the CDR3 is TGCGCCAGCAGCTTGGAACAGAATCAGCCCCAGCATTTT. Translating gives CASSLEQNQPQHF.

This chain links TRBV27 with TRBJ1-6; D may be TRBD1 (5 bases). Germline CDR1 and CDR2: MNHEY and SMNVEV (reference sequence). There are 16 residues in the CDR3. Trimming left V 2 bases short and J 3 bases short, with 11 bases between. CDR3: CASSLGDAYYNSPLHF. The CDR3 DNA sequence: TGTGCCAGCAGTTTAGGGGACGCCTACTATAATTCACCCCTCCACTTT.

This clonotype was recorded many times. The chain combines TRBV6-5 with TRBJ2-4, with D maybe TRBD1 (5 bases). The CDR3 totals 13 residues. With 7 bases removed from V and 5 bases from J, the gap between germline ends came to 12 bases. Germline V gene lookup returns CDR1 MNHEY and CDR2 SVGAGI. The CDR3 spells CASMGTGENIQYF. The CDR3 bases are TGTGCCAGCATGGGCACAGGAGAAAACATTCAGTACTTC.

In this sample, this clonotype turned up many times. This rearrangement joins TRBV24-1 to TRBJ2-1; D gene uncertain. This CDR3 spans 13 amino acids. Germline V gives CDR1 KGHDR, CDR2 SFDVKD. Trimming removed 4 bases at V and 5 bases at J, with 8 bases between. CDR3 sequence (DNA): TGTGCCACCAGTGACCCGACCCACAATGAGCAGTTCTTC. It specifies CATSDPTHNEQFF.

Many counts were recorded for this clonotype. The chain links TRBV11-2 to TRBJ2-7, with TRBD1 as a possible D gene (5 bases). This CDR3 region has 14 residues. Trimming left V 0 bases short and J 3 bases short, with 9 bases between. The germline V gene has CDR1 SGHAT and CDR2 FQNNGV. Written as DNA, the CDR3 is TGTGCCAGCAGCTTAGACAGGGTTGGCTACGAGCAGTACTTC. This gives the protein CASSLDRVGYEQYF.

This clonotype was observed many times. The chain recombines TRBV7-6 with TRBJ2-1; D gene ambiguous. The length of the CDR3 is 13 residues. V lost 4 bases to trimming and J lost 10 bases, with 14 bases between them. Germline V lookup: CDR1 SGHVS, CDR2 FNYEAQ. The DNA for the CDR3 is TGTGCCAGCAGCTCCGAGGCCCGAGTAGAGCAGTTCTTC. Amino acids: CASSSEARVEQFF.

This clonotype was seen repeatedly, ten times or more. The chain couples TRBV16 to TRBJ1-1, with a tentative D call TRBD1 (5 bases). This CDR3 is 16 amino acids long. The V end was cut by 3 bases, the J end by 5 bases, with 19 bases between. Germline CDR1 KGHSY, CDR2 FQNENV. This CDR3 reads CASSHLPGGVETEAFF. DNA for the CDR3: TGTGCCAGCAGCCATCTCCCTGGGGGGGTGGAGACTGAAGCTTTCTTT.

V gene TRBV28 combines with J gene TRBJ2-1, with TRBD2 identical over 12 bases. Germline V gene sequence: CDR1 MDHEN, CDR2 SYDVKM. The CDR3 loop spans 15 amino acids. V lost 7 bases and J lost 6; bases outside the gene matches: 7. CDR3 DNA: TGTGCCAGCATCCCTAGCGGGAGGGCCGTCAATGAGCAGTTCTTC. Amino acids: CASIPSGRAVNEQFF.

This clonotype has a handful of counts. The chain links TRBV6-6 to TRBJ1-6; D unclear. V was trimmed by 8 bases and J by 0 bases, leaving 8 bases between them. Per germline, CDR1 MNHNY and CDR2 SVGAGI (reference sequence). The CDR3 runs 14 residues. CDR3 nucleotide sequence: TGTGCCAGCGAGTGGAGCTCCTATAATTCACCCCTCCACTTT. As protein: CASEWSSYNSPLHF.

Many counts were recorded for this clonotype. The rearrangement joins TRBV30 to TRBJ1-1; a possible D gene is TRBD1 (6 bases). V was cut by 2 bases and J by 11 bases, with 18 bases left in between. The CDR3 has 13 residues. Germline assignment: CDR1 GTSNPN and CDR2 SVGIG (reference sequence). CDR3 amino acids: CAWSNPGHATAFF. For the CDR3, the DNA is TGTGCCTGGAGTAACCCGGGACATGCGACCGCTTTCTTT.

This clonotype was seen at least ten times. The V and J genes are TRBV3-1 and TRBJ2-1, with TRBD2 matching 13 bases. The CDR3 extends over 17 amino acids. Germline loops: CDR1 LGHDT, CDR2 YNNKEL (reference sequence). Trimming at V came to 2 bases and at J to 10 bases, leaving 11 bases not matched to a gene. CDR3 sequence: CASSQRWGTSGDGEQFF. The CDR3 DNA sequence: TGTGCCAGCAGCCAAAGGTGGGGGACTAGCGGGGATGGAGAGCAGTTCTTC.

On this clonotype itself: A read error likely explains this, since a far larger clone differs by one base. The chain uses TRBV5-8 and TRBJ2-1, with D hard to call. Germline V gene lookup returns CDR1 SGHTS and CDR2 YDEGEE. V lost 0 bases to trimming and J lost 10 bases, with 14 bases between them. The CDR3 contains 14 residues. CDR3 protein: CASSLDLDTYEQFF. In DNA, the CDR3 is TGTGCCAGCAGCTTGGACCTAGACACCTACGAGCAGTTCTTC.

This clonotype showed up many times. The V gene is TRBV6-2 or TRBV6-3, the J gene TRBJ1-1, with TRBD1 as a possible D gene (6 bases). The CDR3 runs 13 residues. The germline V gene encodes CDR1 MNHEY and CDR2 SVGEGT. The ends were cut back, 6 bases at V and 1 base at J, with 9 bases in the middle. The CDR3 nucleotides read TGTGCCAGCAGACTGGACAGGAACACTGAAGCTTTCTTT. Its translation is CASRLDRNTEAFF.

This clonotype was picked up a small number of times. The rearrangement joins TRBV2 to TRBJ1-1; D may be TRBD1 (5 bases). Germline CDR1 SNHLY, CDR2 FYNNEI. V was shortened by 6 bases and J by 5 bases, with 13 bases between the two germline ends. The CDR3 contains 13 residues. CDR3 sequence reads: CASRGTVGTEAFF. The CDR3 region has the DNA TGTGCCAGCAGGGGGACGGTGGGGACTGAAGCTTTCTTT.

This clonotype was found many times. The chain has TRBV5-1 and TRBJ2-5; TRBD2 matches 9 bases. CDR1 and CDR2 from the germline V gene are SGHRS and YFSETQ. The CDR3 has 15 amino acids. Trimming removed 4 bases from V and 5 bases from J; junction bases left unmatched: 9. DNA of the CDR3: TGCGCCAGCAGCCCGACTAGCGGTGTAGGGGAGACCCAGTACTTC. Protein: CASSPTSGVGETQYF.